A single sample gave rise to the 24 T cell receptor beta chains below, sequenced in a study of T cell repertoires in cytomegalovirus infection. TCRdb re-analysed the reads in MiXCR, keeping a single row per CDR3 protein. This table holds 600,000 to 800,000 distinct CDR3 sequences, more than 20% found once. The specimen was CD8+ T cells from PBMCs. All receptors come from a human donor in good health (CMV status not recorded). Some clones in this sample may be carry-over from other donors' samples.

In regard to this clonotype: With a much larger clone just one base away, this may be a read error. The J gene is TRBJ2-7, the V gene TRBV7-9; TRBD1 aligns across 7 bases. Germline CDR1 is SEHNR and CDR2 is FQNEAQ (reference sequence). This CDR3 has 14 residues. The CDR3 sequence is CASSSSGTVDEQHF. As DNA, the CDR3 is TGTGCCAGCAGCTCGTCCGGGACAGTCGACGAGCAGCACTTC.

This rearrangement joins TRBV7-3 to TRBJ1-1; D gene uncertain. The germline gives CDR1 SGHTA, CDR2 FQGTGA. The CDR3 extends over 11 amino acids. The ends were cut back, 2 bases at V and 7 bases at J, with 5 bases in the middle. The CDR3 bases are TGTGCCAGCAGCTTACAAGTTGAAGCTTTCTTT. Amino acid sequence: CASSLQVEAFF. The full variable domain, in which reference TRBV7-3 and TRBJ1-1 provide the parts outside the CDR3, is GAGVSQTPSNKVTEKGKYVELRCDPISGHTALYWYRQSLGQGPEFLIYFQGTGAADDSGLPNDRFFAVRPEGSVSTLKIQRTERGDSAVYLCASSLQVEAFFGQGTRLTVV.

About this clonotype itself: The CDR3 does not end in the conserved phenylalanine or tryptophan, so this is likely a read error. The chain recombines TRBV28 with TRBJ2-3; D gene ambiguous. The CDR3 has 16 amino acids. Germline V gene data show CDR1 as MDHEN and CDR2 as SYDVKM. V was trimmed by 7 bases and J by 0 bases, leaving 17 bases between them. The DNA of the CDR3 is TGTGCCAGCATCTCATCGGGCATTACTAGCACAGATACGCAGTATTCT. As protein: CASISSGITSTDTQYS.

The genes are TRBV13 and TRBJ2-1; D is ambiguous. Germline V gene lookup returns CDR1 PRHDT and CDR2 FYEKMQ (reference sequence). The CDR3 is 14 amino acids. Trimming took 5 bases from V and 4 from J, leaving 12 bases between them. CDR3 DNA sequence: TGTGCCAGCAGCCCCGGACGGAGATACAATGAGCAGTTCTTC. Encoded protein: CASSPGRRYNEQFF.

This clonotype was seen a few times. The chain carries TRBV7-9 and TRBJ2-2; D remains ambiguous. Germline CDR1 reads SEHNR; CDR2 reads FQNEAQ (reference sequence). V gave up 5 bases and J gave up 2 bases, with 12 bases separating them. The CDR3 is 15 amino acids. Here the CDR3 DNA reads TGTGCCAGCAGCACCCGACGAATAAACACCGGGGAGCTGTTTTTT. It is translated as CASSTRRINTGELFF.

The gene calls are TRBV29-1 and TRBJ1-1, with D possibly being TRBD1 (6 bases). Germline V lookup: CDR1 SQVTM, CDR2 ANQGSEA. The V end was cut by 5 bases, the J end by 7 bases, with 8 bases between. There are 10 residues in the CDR3. The CDR3 bases are TGCAGCGTTCCGGACAGTGAAGCTTTCTTT. This codes for CSVPDSEAFF.

This clonotype has a handful of counts. The chain uses TRBV6-6 and TRBJ2-1; no reliable D call. The CDR3 sequence is 14 residues long. Germline V gene data show CDR1 as MNHNY and CDR2 as SVGAGI (reference sequence). Trimming took 2 bases from V and 5 from J, leaving 10 bases between them. In DNA, the CDR3 is TGTGCCAGCAGTTACGAGCCCAACAACAATGAGCAGTTCTTC. Amino acids: CASSYEPNNNEQFF.

The rearrangement links TRBV4-1 to TRBJ2-7; D might be TRBD2 (5 bases). The CDR3 runs to 14 residues. Trimming stripped 0 bases from V and 7 bases from J, with 13 bases between. Looked up from germline, CDR1 is MGHRA and CDR2 is YSYEKL. CDR3 sequence: CASSQDVSRGEQYF. The CDR3 region has the DNA TGCGCCAGCAGCCAAGATGTTTCAAGAGGGGAGCAGTACTTC.

The chain couples TRBV14 to TRBJ1-1, with D maybe TRBD1 (5 bases). CDR3 size: 18 residues. Trimming removed 3 bases at V and 5 bases at J, with 25 bases between. The germline V gene has CDR1 SGHDN and CDR2 FVKESK. This CDR3 reads CASSHIDLGRGGKTEAFF. The DNA for the CDR3 is TGTGCCAGCAGCCACATCGACCTCGGGAGGGGCGGAAAGACTGAAGCTTTCTTT. The full variable domain, with the rest looked up from reference TRBV14 and TRBJ1-1, is EAGVTQFPSHSVIEKGQTVTLRCDPISGHDNLYWYRRVMGKEIKFLLHFVKESKQDESGMPNNRFLAERTGGTYSTLKVQPAELEDSGVYFCASSHIDLGRGGKTEAFFGQGTRLTVV.

Points on this clonotype: Being one base from a much bigger clone, this may be a read error. The chain employs TRBV7-4 and TRBJ1-1; TRBD1 is a possible D gene (6 bases). The length of the CDR3 is 11 residues. Per the germline V gene, CDR1 is SGHVT and CDR2 is SQSDAQ. DNA of the CDR3: TGTGTCAGCATGAGGGGGTCTGAAGCTTTCTTT. As protein: CVSMRGSEAFF.

This chain connects TRBV7-8 to TRBJ1-5, with no clear D. V lost 5 bases and J 1 base, leaving 12 bases between the germline ends. The CDR3 loop spans 15 amino acids. Germline loops: CDR1 SGHVS, CDR2 FQNEAQ. CDR3 protein: CASSAPVLSNQPQHF. Written as DNA, the CDR3 is TGTGCCAGCAGCGCCCCGGTACTGAGCAATCAGCCCCAGCATTTT.

Ten or more counts support this clonotype. The V call is TRBV7-9, the J call TRBJ2-7, with D tentatively TRBD2 (5 bases). V lost 3 bases and J 2 bases, leaving 8 bases between the germline ends. The CDR3 is made up of 13 amino acids. Per the germline V gene, CDR1 is SEHNR and CDR2 is FQNEAQ (reference sequence). CDR3 protein: CASSFPGTYEQYF. For the CDR3, the DNA is TGTGCCAGCAGCTTTCCCGGGACCTACGAGCAGTACTTC.

This clonotype has just a few counts. The J gene is TRBJ1-1, the V gene TRBV5-1; D is unresolved. Trimming removed 6 bases at V and 2 bases at J, with 14 bases between. CDR1 SGHRS and CDR2 YFSETQ come from the germline V gene. The CDR3 has 14 residues. The CDR3 coding sequence is TGCGCCAGCACCCTGGGAGAAGGTAACACTGAAGCTTTCTTT. Its protein product is CASTLGEGNTEAFF.

The table lists this clonotype with a few counts. The chain has TRBV14 and TRBJ2-2; possibly TRBD1 for D (6 bases). V was cut by 4 bases and J by 5 bases, with 20 bases left in between. Germline V CDR1 and CDR2: SGHDN, FVKESK. This CDR3 spans 17 amino acids. The CDR3 nucleotides are TGTGCCAGCAGCCCCTGGCCAGCGGCAGGGGTAACCGGGGAGCTGTTTTTT. The encoded protein is CASSPWPAAGVTGELFF.

This clonotype came up a few times. The CDR3 DNA is TGTGCCAGCAGCTTCCCTAGATATGCAGGGGTAAACACTGAAGCTTTCTTT. It codes for CASSFPRYAGVNTEAFF. This rearrangement joins TRBV11-3 to TRBJ1-1, with D perhaps TRBD1 (6 bases). The CDR3 is 17 amino acids. Trimming removed 3 bases from V and 2 bases from J, with 19 bases in between. Germline values: CDR1 SGHNT, CDR2 YENEEA.

This clonotype has only a few counts. The V gene is TRBV15, the J gene TRBJ2-1; weak D call: TRBD2 (5 bases). The CDR3 spans 15 residues. Trimming cost V 3 bases and J 2 bases, with 11 bases left between them. Germline V CDR1 and CDR2: LNHNV, YYDKDF (reference sequence). The CDR3 DNA reads as TGTGCCACCAGCAGTCGAGGGAAGCCCTACAATGAGCAGTTCTTC. This sequence encodes CATSSRGKPYNEQFF.

The sample holds a few counts of this clonotype. The CDR3 sequence is CASSLALSGPLRDTQYF. For the CDR3, the DNA is TGTGCCAGCAGCTTAGCGCTGTCAGGGCCGTTGAGAGATACGCAGTATTTT. The V and J genes are TRBV7-2 and TRBJ2-3; possibly TRBD1 for D (5 bases). The CDR3 spans 17 residues. The V and J ends lost 0 bases and 5 bases respectively, with 18 bases between them. Germline lookup yields CDR1 SGHTA and CDR2 FQGNSA.

V gene TRBV6-5 combines with J gene TRBJ1-5; D not resolved. Trimming cost V 6 bases and J 1 base, with 13 bases left between them. The CDR3 is 15 residues long. Germline values: CDR1 MNHEY, CDR2 SVGAGI. The CDR3 bases are TGTGCCAGCAGCCCGGCCGACTGGAGCAATCAGCCCCAGCATTTT. Translated, it gives CASSPADWSNQPQHF.

The table lists this clonotype with many counts. V usage is TRBV28 and J usage is TRBJ2-3; D gene uncertain. Germline CDR1 and CDR2: MDHEN and SYDVKM. This CDR3 comprises 14 residues. V gave up 6 bases and J gave up 1 base, with 11 bases separating them. The CDR3 protein is CASSPDGRTDTQYF. The CDR3, as DNA: TGTGCCAGCAGCCCCGACGGACGCACAGATACGCAGTATTTT.

The CDR3 region has the DNA TGTGCCAGCAGTTTATCGGGACTAGCGGGGGGGCCGGCCAAAAACATTCAGTACTTC. It codes for CASSLSGLAGGPAKNIQYF. The rearrangement links TRBV28 to TRBJ2-4; 16 nucleotides line up with TRBD2. The junction had 4 bases not matched to a gene; V was cut back by 1 base and J by 1 base. This CDR3 comprises 19 residues. CDR1 and CDR2 (germline): MDHEN, SYDVKM.

The rearrangement uses TRBV7-9 and TRBJ2-7; D ambiguous. Germline CDR1 and CDR2: SEHNR and FQNEAQ (reference sequence). Trimming shortened V by 11 bases and J by 2 bases, and 16 bases separated the two germline ends. CDR3 size: 13 residues. The CDR3 is CAVTLAYPYEQYV. In nucleotides, the CDR3 is TGTGCCGTGACCCTGGCCTACCCCTACGAGCAGTACGTC.

This clonotype was observed a handful of times. The rearrangement uses TRBV7-9 and TRBJ2-1; D possibly corresponds to TRBD2 (5 bases). The CDR3 length is 13 residues. V was trimmed by 3 bases and J by 14 bases, leaving 17 bases between them. Germline V gene sequence: CDR1 SEHNR, CDR2 FQNEAQ (reference sequence). The CDR3 DNA follows: TGTGCCAGCAGCTTGGTATTGGCACCCGGGGAGTTCTTC. It specifies CASSLVLAPGEFF.

This clonotype was counted between two and nine times. The genes are TRBV13 and TRBJ2-3, with D tentatively TRBD1 (5 bases). The CDR3 sequence is 14 residues long. Germline V gene data show CDR1 as PRHDT and CDR2 as FYEKMQ (reference sequence). V was pared by 3 bases and J by 9 bases, with 16 bases between. The DNA of the CDR3 is TGTGCCAGCAGCTTTGGACGTGGGGCAGGGACGCAGTATTTT. Its translation: CASSFGRGAGTQYF.

V is TRBV5-6 and J is TRBJ2-5; 8 nucleotides line up with TRBD1. The CDR3 extends over 17 amino acids. V lost 3 bases, J lost 10 bases, and 20 bases stayed unmatched. Germline V gene sequence: CDR1 SGHDT, CDR2 YYEEEE. DNA of the CDR3: TGTGCCAGCAGCTCCTTCCAGGGGGCGCAAGTTGTGGGGGGCCAGTACTTC. Protein: CASSSFQGAQVVGGQYF. Combining the CDR3 with reference TRBV5-6 and TRBJ2-5 gives the whole variable domain DAGVTQSPTHLIKTRGQQVTLRCSPKSGHDTVSWYQQALGQGPQFIFQYYEEEERQRGNFPDRFSGHQFPNYSSELNVNALLLGDSALYLCASSSFQGAQVVGGQYFGPGTRLLVL.